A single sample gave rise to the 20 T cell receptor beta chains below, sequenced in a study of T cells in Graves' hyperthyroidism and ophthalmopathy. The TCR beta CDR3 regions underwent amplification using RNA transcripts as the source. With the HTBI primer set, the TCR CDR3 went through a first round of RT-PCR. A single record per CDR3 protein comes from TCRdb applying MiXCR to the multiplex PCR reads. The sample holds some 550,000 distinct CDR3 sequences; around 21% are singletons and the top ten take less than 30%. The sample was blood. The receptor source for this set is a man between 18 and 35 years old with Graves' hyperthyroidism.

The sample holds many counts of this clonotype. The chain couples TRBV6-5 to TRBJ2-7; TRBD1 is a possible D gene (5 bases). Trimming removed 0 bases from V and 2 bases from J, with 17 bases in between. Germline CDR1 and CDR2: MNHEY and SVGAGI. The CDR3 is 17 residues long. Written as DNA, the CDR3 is TGTGCCAGCAGTTACTCGAACCAACCCGGCAGGGCCTACGAGCAGTACTTC. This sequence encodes CASSYSNQPGRAYEQYF.

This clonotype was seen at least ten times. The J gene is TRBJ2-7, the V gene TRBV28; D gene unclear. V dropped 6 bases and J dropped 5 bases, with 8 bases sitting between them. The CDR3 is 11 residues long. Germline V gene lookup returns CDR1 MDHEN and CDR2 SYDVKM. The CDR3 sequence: CASSLHHEQYF. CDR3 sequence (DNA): TGTGCCAGCAGCCTACACCACGAGCAGTACTTC.

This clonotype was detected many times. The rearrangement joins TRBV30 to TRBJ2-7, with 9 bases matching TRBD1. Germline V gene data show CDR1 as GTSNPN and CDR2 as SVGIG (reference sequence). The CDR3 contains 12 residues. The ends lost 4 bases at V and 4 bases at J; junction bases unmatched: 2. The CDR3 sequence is CAWNRGQYEQYF. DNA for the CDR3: TGTGCCTGGAACAGGGGGCAATACGAGCAGTACTTC.

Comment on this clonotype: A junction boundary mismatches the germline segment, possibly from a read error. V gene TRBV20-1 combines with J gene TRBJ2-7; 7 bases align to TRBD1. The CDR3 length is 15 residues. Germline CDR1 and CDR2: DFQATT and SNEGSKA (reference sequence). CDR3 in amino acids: CSARLGRDSSYEKYF. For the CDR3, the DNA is TGCAGTGCTAGACTGGGCCGGGACAGCTCCTACGAGAAGTACTTC.

As DNA, the CDR3 is TGTGCCACCCTTGGGCAGATCACCTACGAGCAGTACTTC. Translation: CATLGQITYEQYF. V and J are TRBV2 and TRBJ2-7, with D hard to call. Germline V gives CDR1 SNHLY, CDR2 FYNNEI. The V and J ends lost 10 bases and 2 bases respectively, with 15 bases between them. The CDR3 is made up of 13 amino acids.

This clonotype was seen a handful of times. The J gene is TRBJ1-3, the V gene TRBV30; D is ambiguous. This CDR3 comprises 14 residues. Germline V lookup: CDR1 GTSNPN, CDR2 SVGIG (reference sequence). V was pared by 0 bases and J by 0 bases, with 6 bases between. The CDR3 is CAWSVFHSGNTIYF. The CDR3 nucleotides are TGTGCCTGGAGTGTTTTCCACTCTGGAAACACCATATATTTT.

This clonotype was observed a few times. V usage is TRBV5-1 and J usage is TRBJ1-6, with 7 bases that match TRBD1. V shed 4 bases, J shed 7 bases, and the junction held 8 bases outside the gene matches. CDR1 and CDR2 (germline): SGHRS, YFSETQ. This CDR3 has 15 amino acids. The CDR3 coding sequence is TGCGCCAGCAGCATAGGACAGGCGTCGAATTCACCCCTCCACTTT. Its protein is CASSIGQASNSPLHF.

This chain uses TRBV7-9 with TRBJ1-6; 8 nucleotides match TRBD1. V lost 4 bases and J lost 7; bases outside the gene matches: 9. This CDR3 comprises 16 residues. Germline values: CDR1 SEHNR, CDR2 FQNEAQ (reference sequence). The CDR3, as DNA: TGTGCCAGCAGCTCGACAGGGGAGACACCGAATTCACCCCTCCACTTT. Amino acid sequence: CASSSTGETPNSPLHF.

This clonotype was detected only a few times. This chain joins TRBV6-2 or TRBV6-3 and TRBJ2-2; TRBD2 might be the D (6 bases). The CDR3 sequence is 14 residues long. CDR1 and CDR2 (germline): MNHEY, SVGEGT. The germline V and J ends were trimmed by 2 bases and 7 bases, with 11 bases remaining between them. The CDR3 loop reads CASSYAPEGGELFF. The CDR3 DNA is TGTGCCAGCAGTTACGCTCCGGAGGGCGGGGAGCTGTTTTTT.

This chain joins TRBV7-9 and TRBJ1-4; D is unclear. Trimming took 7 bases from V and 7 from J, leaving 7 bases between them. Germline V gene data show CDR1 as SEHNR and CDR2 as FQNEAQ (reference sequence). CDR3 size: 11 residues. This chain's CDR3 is CASNVGEKLFF. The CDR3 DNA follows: TGTGCCAGCAACGTAGGTGAAAAACTGTTTTTT.

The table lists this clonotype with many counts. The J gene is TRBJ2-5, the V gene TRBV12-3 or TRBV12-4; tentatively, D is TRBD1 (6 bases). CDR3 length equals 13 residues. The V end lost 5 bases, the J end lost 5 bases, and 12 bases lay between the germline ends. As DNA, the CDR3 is TGTGCCAGCAGTCAACAGGGCGGGGAGACCCAGTACTTC. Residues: CASSQQGGETQYF.

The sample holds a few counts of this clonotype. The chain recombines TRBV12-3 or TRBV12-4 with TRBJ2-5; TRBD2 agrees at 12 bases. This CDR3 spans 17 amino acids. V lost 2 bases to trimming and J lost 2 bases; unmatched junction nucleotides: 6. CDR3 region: CASSLRLAGGEQETQYF. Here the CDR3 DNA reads TGTGCCAGCAGTTTACGGCTAGCGGGAGGGGAACAAGAGACCCAGTACTTC.

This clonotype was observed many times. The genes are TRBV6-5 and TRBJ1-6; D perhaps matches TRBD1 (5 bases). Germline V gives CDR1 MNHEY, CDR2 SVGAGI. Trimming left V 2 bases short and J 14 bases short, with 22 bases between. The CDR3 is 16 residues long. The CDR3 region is CASSYGRGRGTVALHF. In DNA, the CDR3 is TGTGCCAGCAGTTACGGACGGGGACGGGGTACAGTTGCCCTCCACTTT.

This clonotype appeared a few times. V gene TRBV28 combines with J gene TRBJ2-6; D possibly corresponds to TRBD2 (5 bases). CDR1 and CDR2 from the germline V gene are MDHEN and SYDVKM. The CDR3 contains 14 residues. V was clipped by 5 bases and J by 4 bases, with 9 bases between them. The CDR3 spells CASSPPGGANVLTF. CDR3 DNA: TGTGCCAGCAGTCCGCCGGGGGGGGCCAACGTCCTGACTTTC.

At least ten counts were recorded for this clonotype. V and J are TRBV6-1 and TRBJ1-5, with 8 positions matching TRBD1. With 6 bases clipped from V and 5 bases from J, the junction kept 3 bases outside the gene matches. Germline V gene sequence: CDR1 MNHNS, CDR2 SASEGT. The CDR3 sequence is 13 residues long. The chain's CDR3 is CASREDRDQPQHF. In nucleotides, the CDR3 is TGTGCCAGCAGGGAGGACAGGGATCAGCCCCAGCATTTT.

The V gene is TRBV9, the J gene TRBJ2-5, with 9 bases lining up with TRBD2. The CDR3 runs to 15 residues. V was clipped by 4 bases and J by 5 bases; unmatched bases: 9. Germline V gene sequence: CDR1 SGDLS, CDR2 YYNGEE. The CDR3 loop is CASSPSGTVGETQYF. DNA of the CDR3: TGTGCCAGCAGCCCTAGCGGGACAGTAGGGGAGACCCAGTACTTC.

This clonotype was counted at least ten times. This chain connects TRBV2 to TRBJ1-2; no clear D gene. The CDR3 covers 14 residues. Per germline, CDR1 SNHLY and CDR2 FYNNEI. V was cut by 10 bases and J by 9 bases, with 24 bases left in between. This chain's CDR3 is CATTRQIARQSYTF. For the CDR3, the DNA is TGTGCCACTACCAGGCAGATAGCCCGTCAAAGCTACACCTTC.

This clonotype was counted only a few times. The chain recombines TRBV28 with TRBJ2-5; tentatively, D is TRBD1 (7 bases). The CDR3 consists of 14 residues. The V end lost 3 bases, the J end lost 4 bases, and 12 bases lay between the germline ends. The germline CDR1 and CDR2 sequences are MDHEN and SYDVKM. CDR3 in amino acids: CASSFDREAETQYF. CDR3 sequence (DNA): TGTGCCAGCAGTTTCGACAGGGAGGCAGAGACCCAGTACTTC.

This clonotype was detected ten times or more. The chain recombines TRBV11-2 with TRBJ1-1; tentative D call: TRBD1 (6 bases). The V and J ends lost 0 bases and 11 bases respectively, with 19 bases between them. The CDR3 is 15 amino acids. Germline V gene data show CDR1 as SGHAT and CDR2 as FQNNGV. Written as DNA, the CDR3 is TGTGCCAGCAGCTTAGACCCATCTGGGGGCCCTAGGGCTTTCTTT. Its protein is CASSLDPSGGPRAFF.

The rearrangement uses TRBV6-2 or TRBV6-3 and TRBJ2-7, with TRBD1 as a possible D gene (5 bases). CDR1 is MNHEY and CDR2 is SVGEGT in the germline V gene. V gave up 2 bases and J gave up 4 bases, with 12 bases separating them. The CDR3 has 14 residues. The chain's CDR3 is CASSYDRLQYEQYF. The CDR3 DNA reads TGTGCCAGCAGTTACGACAGATTACAATACGAGCAGTACTTC.